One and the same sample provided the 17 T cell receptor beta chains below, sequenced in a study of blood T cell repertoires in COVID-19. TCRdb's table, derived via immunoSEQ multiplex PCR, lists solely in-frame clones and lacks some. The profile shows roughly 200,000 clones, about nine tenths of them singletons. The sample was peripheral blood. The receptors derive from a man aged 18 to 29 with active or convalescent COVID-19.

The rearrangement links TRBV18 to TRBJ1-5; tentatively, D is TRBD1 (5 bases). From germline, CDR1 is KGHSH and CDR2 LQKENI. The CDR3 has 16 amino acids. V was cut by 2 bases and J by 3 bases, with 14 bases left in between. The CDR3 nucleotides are TGTGCCAGCTCACCAAACGAAGACAGCTTCAATCAGCCCCAGCATTTT. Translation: CASSPNEDSFNQPQHF.

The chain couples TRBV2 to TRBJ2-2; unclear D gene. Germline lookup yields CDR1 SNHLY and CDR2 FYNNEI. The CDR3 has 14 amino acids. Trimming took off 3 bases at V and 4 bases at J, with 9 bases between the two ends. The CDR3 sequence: CASSDGLPTGELFF. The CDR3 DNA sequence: TGTGCCAGCAGTGATGGCCTTCCCACCGGGGAGCTGTTTTTT. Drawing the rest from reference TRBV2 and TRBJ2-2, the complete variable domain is EPEVTQTPSHQVTQMGQEVILRCVPISNHLYFYWYRQILGQKVEFLVSFYNNEISEKSEIFDDQFSVERPDGSNFTLKIRSTKLEDSAMYFCASSDGLPTGELFFGEGSRLTVL.

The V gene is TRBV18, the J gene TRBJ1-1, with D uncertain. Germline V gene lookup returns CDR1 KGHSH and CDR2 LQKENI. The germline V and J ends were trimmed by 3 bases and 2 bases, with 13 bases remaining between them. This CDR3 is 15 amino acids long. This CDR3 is CASSPDGGVNTEAFF. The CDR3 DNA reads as TGTGCCAGCTCACCCGACGGAGGAGTTAACACTGAAGCTTTCTTT.

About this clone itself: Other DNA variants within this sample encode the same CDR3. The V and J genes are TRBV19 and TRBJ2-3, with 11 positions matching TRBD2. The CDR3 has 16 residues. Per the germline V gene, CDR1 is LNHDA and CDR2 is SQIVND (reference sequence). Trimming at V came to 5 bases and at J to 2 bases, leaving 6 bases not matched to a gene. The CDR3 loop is CASSYTSGGYTDTQYF. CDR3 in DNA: TGTGCCAGTAGTTACACTAGCGGGGGCTACACAGATACGCAGTATTTT.

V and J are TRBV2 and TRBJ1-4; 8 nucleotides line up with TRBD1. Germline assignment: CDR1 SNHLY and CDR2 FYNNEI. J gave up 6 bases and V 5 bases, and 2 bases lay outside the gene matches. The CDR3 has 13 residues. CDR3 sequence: CASSRQGYEKLFF. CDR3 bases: TGTGCCAGCAGTCGACAGGGGTATGAAAAACTGTTTTTT.

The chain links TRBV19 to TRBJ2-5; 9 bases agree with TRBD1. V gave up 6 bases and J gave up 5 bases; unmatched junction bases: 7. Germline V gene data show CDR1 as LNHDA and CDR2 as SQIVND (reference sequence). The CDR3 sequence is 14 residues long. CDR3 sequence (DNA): TGTGCCAGTAGGGACAGGGGTTTATCGGAGACCCAGTACTTC. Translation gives CASRDRGLSETQYF.

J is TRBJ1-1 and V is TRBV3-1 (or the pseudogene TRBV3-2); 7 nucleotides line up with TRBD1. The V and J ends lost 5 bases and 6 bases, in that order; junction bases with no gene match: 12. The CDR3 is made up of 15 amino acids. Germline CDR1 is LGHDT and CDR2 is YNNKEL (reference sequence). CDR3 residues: CASSVRQGTVAEAFF. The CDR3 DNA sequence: TGTGCCAGCAGCGTACGACAGGGAACTGTGGCTGAAGCTTTCTTT.

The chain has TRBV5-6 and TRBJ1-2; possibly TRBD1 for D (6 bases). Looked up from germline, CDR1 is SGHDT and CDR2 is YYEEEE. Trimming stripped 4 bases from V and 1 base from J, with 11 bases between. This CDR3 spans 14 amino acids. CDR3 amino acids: CASSQQGINYGYTF. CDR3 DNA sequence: TGTGCCAGCAGCCAACAGGGAATTAACTATGGCTACACCTTC.

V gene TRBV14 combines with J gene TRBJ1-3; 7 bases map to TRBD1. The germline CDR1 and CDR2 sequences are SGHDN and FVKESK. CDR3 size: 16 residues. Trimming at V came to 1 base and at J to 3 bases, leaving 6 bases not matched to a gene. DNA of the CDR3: TGTGCCAGCAGCCAAGGAAGAGGGGGCTTTGGAAACACCATATATTTT. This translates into CASSQGRGGFGNTIYF.

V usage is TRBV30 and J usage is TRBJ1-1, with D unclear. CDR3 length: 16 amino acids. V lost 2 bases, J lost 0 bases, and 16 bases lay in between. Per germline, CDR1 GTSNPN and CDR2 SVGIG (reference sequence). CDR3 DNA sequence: TGTGCCTGGAGTACCCCCCGGACTGGTCTGAACACTGAAGCTTTCTTT. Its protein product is CAWSTPRTGLNTEAFF.

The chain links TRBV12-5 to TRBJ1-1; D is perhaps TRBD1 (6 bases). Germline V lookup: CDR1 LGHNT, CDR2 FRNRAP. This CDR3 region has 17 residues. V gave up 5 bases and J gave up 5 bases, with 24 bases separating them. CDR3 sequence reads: CASGQAHRDGPGTEAFF. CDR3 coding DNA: TGTGCTAGTGGTCAAGCCCACAGGGACGGGCCAGGGACTGAAGCTTTCTTT.

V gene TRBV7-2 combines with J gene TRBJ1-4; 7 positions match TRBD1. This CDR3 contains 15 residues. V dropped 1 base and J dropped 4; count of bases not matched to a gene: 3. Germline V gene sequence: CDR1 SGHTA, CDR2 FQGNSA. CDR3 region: CASSLVSGGNEKLFF. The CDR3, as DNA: TGTGCCAGCAGCTTAGTGTCAGGGGGTAATGAAAAACTGTTTTTT.

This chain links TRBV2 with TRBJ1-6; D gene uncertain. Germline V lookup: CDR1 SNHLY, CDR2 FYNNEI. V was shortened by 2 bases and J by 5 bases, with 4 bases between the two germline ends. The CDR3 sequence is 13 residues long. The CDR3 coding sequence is TGTGCCAGCAGTGAAACGGATAATTCACCCCTCCACTTT. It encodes CASSETDNSPLHF. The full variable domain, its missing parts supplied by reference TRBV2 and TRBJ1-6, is EPEVTQTPSHQVTQMGQEVILRCVPISNHLYFYWYRQILGQKVEFLVSFYNNEISEKSEIFDDQFSVERPDGSNFTLKIRSTKLEDSAMYFCASSETDNSPLHFGNGTRLTVT.

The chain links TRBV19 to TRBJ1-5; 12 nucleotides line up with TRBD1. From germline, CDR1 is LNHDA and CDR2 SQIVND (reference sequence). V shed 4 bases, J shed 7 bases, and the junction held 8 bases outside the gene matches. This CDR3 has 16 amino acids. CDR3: CASSKGQGALRQPQHF. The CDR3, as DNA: TGTGCCAGTAGTAAGGGACAGGGGGCTTTGAGGCAGCCCCAGCATTTT. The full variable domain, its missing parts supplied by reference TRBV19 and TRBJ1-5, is DGGITQSPKYLFRKEGQNVTLSCEQNLNHDAMYWYRQDPGQGLRLIYYSQIVNDFQKGDIAEGYSVSREKKESFPLTVTSAQKNPTAFYLCASSKGQGALRQPQHFGDGTRLSIL.

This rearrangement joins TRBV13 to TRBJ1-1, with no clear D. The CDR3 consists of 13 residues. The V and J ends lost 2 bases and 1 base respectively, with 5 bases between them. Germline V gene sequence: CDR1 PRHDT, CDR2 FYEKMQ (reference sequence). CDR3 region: CASSLNRNTEAFF. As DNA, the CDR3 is TGTGCCAGCAGCTTAAACAGGAACACTGAAGCTTTCTTT. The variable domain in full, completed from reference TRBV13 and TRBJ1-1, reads AAGVIQSPRHLIKEKRETATLKCYPIPRHDTVYWYQQGPGQDPQFLISFYEKMQSDKGSIPDRFSAQQFSDYHSELNMSSLELGDSALYFCASSLNRNTEAFFGQGTRLTVV.

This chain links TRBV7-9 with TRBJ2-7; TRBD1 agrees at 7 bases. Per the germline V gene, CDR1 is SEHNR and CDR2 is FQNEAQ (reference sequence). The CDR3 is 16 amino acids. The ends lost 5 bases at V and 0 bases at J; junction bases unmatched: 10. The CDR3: CASSDEDRSISYEQYF. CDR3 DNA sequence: TGTGCCAGCAGCGATGAGGACAGGTCGATCTCCTACGAGCAGTACTTC.

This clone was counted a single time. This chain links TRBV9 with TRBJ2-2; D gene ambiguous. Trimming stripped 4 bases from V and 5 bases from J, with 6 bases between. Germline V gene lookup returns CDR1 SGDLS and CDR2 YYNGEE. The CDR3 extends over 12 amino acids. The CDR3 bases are TGTGCCAGCAGCCCCGGGACCGGGGAGCTGTTTTTT. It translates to CASSPGTGELFF.